A single sample gave rise to the 8 T cell receptor beta chains below, sequenced in a study of T cells in Graves' hyperthyroidism and ophthalmopathy. TCR beta CDR3 region amplification was performed from RNA transcripts. The TCR CDR3 first-round RT-PCR relied on the HTBI primer set. TCRdb re-analysed the multiplex PCR reads in MiXCR, keeping a single row per CDR3 protein. Counted here are over 250,000 distinct CDR3 sequences, roughly 13% occurring once; the ten biggest clones make up 34%. The sample comprised blood. These receptors were obtained from a woman aged 40 to 49 with Graves' ophthalmopathy.

The sample holds many counts of this clonotype. The V and J genes are TRBV7-2 and TRBJ2-5, with D perhaps being TRBD1 or TRBD2 (5 bases each). This CDR3 has 14 amino acids. The V gene lost 1 base and the J gene lost 5 bases, with 11 bases spanning the gap. Germline CDR1 SGHTA, CDR2 FQGNSA. CDR3: CASSLERGRETQYF. CDR3 coding DNA: TGTGCCAGCAGCTTAGAACGGGGCAGGGAGACCCAGTACTTC.

This clonotype was seen at least ten times. The chain has TRBV28 and TRBJ1-6; D remains unclear. CDR1 MDHEN and CDR2 SYDVKM come from the germline V gene. The CDR3 sequence is 13 residues long. Trimming shortened V by 7 bases and J by 7 bases, and 11 bases separated the two germline ends. CDR3 sequence (DNA): TGTGCCAGCATATCCAGGTTAAATTCACCCCTCCACTTT. This gives the protein CASISRLNSPLHF.

This clonotype was recorded a few times. The rearrangement links TRBV19 to TRBJ1-4; D gene uncertain. Germline-derived CDR1 and CDR2 are LNHDA and SQIVND (reference sequence). V dropped 7 bases and J dropped 2 bases, with 14 bases sitting between them. This CDR3 is 15 amino acids long. CDR3 sequence reads: CASNLLSGTNEKLFF. In nucleotides, the CDR3 is TGTGCCAGTAACCTACTATCGGGCACTAATGAAAAACTGTTTTTT.

This clonotype was observed many times. The chain is built from TRBV2 and TRBJ1-1; the D is unclear. CDR1 and CDR2 from the germline V gene are SNHLY and FYNNEI. The CDR3 has 13 amino acids. V lost 4 bases and J 0 bases, leaving 6 bases between the germline ends. As DNA, the CDR3 is TGTGCCAGCAGTGCACATATGAACACTGAAGCTTTCTTT. Protein product: CASSAHMNTEAFF.

This clonotype appeared a single time. This sequence may be a read error, since a much larger clone differs from it by one base. The gene calls are TRBV6-1 and TRBJ2-1; 12 bases map to TRBD2. The germline CDR1 and CDR2 sequences are MNHNS and SASEGT. The CDR3 spans 15 residues. J was trimmed by 9 bases and V by 2 bases; bases with no gene match: 5. Here the CDR3 reads CASSERSSGRGEQFF. CDR3 DNA sequence: TGTGCCAGCAGTGAAAGGTCTAGCGGGAGGGGTGAGCAGTTCTTC.

This clonotype was recorded at least ten times. This chain joins TRBV6-1 and TRBJ1-3; tentative D call: TRBD1 (6 bases). Germline V gene sequence: CDR1 MNHNS, CDR2 SASEGT. Trimming took off 6 bases at V and 6 bases at J, with 18 bases between the two ends. The CDR3 totals 15 residues. The CDR3 nucleotides are TGTGCCAGCAGAGATCGGACGGGGGCTGAAAACACCATATATTTT. Protein sequence: CASRDRTGAENTIYF.

Here the CDR3 DNA reads TGTGCCAGCTCCCAGGGGGCGGTGGAGACCCAGTACTTC. This translates into CASSQGAVETQYF. The genes are TRBV18 and TRBJ2-5; TRBD1 matches at 8 bases. The CDR3 contains 13 residues. Germline V gives CDR1 KGHSH, CDR2 LQKENI. Trimming removed 6 bases from V and 5 bases from J; junction bases left unmatched: 5.

This sequence joins TRBV18 and TRBJ1-3; 8 nucleotides align to TRBD1. The CDR3 contains 14 residues. Germline V gene lookup returns CDR1 KGHSH and CDR2 LQKENI. The ends lost 3 bases at V and 7 bases at J; junction bases unmatched: 5. The CDR3 protein is CASSPGNRGNTIYF. The DNA of the CDR3 is TGTGCCAGCTCACCCGGGAACAGGGGGAACACCATATATTTT.